This paragraph covers one T cell receptor (beta chain) sequence. Its specific antigen is unknown. No much larger clone exists at a distance of one base, and base qualities are not known. The sample is drawn from a study of identical twins (dated by TCRdb to about 2016). A note on the overall study: The study deep-sequenced TCR alpha and beta repertoires from monozygotic twins, unrelated adults of various ages and cord blood to test whether fetal clonotypes persist. Replicate twin experiments were performed at different times using different library preparation protocols to rule out contamination. Broader findings and caveats from the paper: Invariant T cells such as MAIT and iNKT could partly confound zero-insertion analyses, although diverse VJ usage argued against such confounding for most clonotypes. Fewer insertions were carried by abundant cord blood beta clonotypes, a similar but weaker trend appeared in young adult naive repertoires, and no such trend appeared in memory repertoires. Because the same donors could not be followed over many years, conclusions were based on cross-sectional statistical analysis. Out-of-frame TCR alpha sharing in monozygotic twins was systematically underestimated by recombination models, whereas sharing between unrelated individuals was in agreement with the recombination models. In beta out-of-frame sequences, excess twin sharing was weaker, because having fewer shared sequences lowered the signal-to-noise ratio. Out-of-frame TCR alpha sequences shared between twins showed an excess of low generation-probability sequences compared with coincidental sharing between unrelated individuals.

Every donor was a healthy Caucasian. Three pairs of female monozygotic twins, all aged about 18 to 30 years, were included in the twin cohort. Positive isolation kits from Invitrogen were used to isolate CD4+ and CD8+ T cell populations. According to the germline V gene, CDR1 reads MGHRA and CDR2 reads YSYEKL. Including the terminal cysteine and phenylalanine, the CDR3 comprises 17 residues. The only DNA kept is the CDR3, 51 bases in frame from the first base. Trimming removed 0 bases from V and 2 bases from J; the gene matches leave 4 bases unexplained. Libraries came from 5' RACE. Instrument on record: Illumina HiSeq 2000. Template switching introduced a universal primer binding site; the final cDNA contained a unique molecular identifier, enabling accurate counting of TCR cDNA molecules. First-strand cDNA for TCR alpha and beta chains was synthesized from specific primers in the conserved constant-segment region. To control for contamination, every cDNA library carried two barcodes: a SMART-Mk sample barcode plus Illumina barcodes. TruSeq adapter sequences along with Illumina sample barcodes were introduced in two successive PCR steps. Sequencing of the TCR alpha and beta cDNA libraries was done on the Illumina HiSeq platform using custom primers. The original pipeline was this. Unique molecular identifiers were extracted from raw reads with MiGEC, and CDR3 positions were determined with MiXCR. For each individual, recombination models were inferred using an EM algorithm with the repgenHMM and IGoR tools. Shared clonotypes were analyzed with the tcR package in R, and sharing was normalized by the product of cloneset sizes. To study raw recombination without the effects of thymic and clonal selection, out-of-frame nonproductive sequences were analyzed. In TCRdb, the public reads were trimmed at Q25 with fastp and aligned with MiXCR, with productive beta chains retained. Identical CDR3 proteins give one entry, which carries the most common genes and DNA. In this record, the V and J calls reflect TCRdb's handling and not the investigators' own analysis. Present in this sample are approximately 550,000 distinct CDR3 sequences, 20% to 25% of which were seen just once. The top ten constitute approximately 0.48% of the sample.

This sample was also put to use in a study of yellow fever vaccine responses in identical twins. The second study's paper adds: According to the authors, the vaccine-induced T cell response in identical twins seemed to be partly convergent and partly specific to each individual. In the study, vaccine-responding T cell clones were precisely tracked in identical twins.

Sequenced sample: CD4+ T cells sorted from blood. The chain links TRBV4-1 with TRBJ2-2; 9 bases in the junction line up with TRBD2. This receptor was taken from a woman aged 18-35 years in good health. The nucleotide sequence reads as follows: TGCGCCAGCAGCCAAGAGCGGGGGGGGATCAACACCGGGGAGCTGTTTTTT. It translates as CASSQERGGINTGELFF.